This entry features one T cell receptor (beta chain) sequence. The data are from a study of blood T cell repertoires in COVID-19. Overall study context: Samples taken during acute and convalescent COVID-19 were collected in the United States, Italy and Spain.

V lost 3 bases and J 0 bases, leaving 6 bases between the germline ends. This CDR3 is built from 12 residues. Germline V lookup: CDR1 GTSNPN, CDR2 SVGIG (reference sequence). Researchers sorted participants into cohorts using their self-reported clinical history. In the original workflow: Quantification of nucleated cells was approximated via reference gene primer amplification. Sequenced by immunoSEQ multiplex PCR; TCRdb stores in-frame clones only, minus some. The D gene and trimming were derived from the DNA, and the V and J assignments and clone size from that table. The sample lists fewer than 350,000 clones, roughly 87% occurring once.

The rearrangement uses TRBV30 and TRBJ2-7; D uncertain. Specimen: PBMCs or T cells enriched from blood (not recorded which). The receptor comes from a woman between 25 and 40 years old who had recovered from COVID-19. The CDR3 loop reads CAWRSSSYEQYF. In DNA, the CDR3 is TGTGCCTGGAGGTCTAGCTCCTACGAGCAGTACTTC. Filled out from reference TRBV30 and TRBJ2-7, the complete variable domain reads SQTIHQWPATLVQPVGSPLSLECTVEGTSNPNLYWYRQAAGRGLQLLFYSVGIGQISSEVPQNLSASRPQDRQFILSSKKLLLSDSGFYLCAWRSSSYEQYFGPGTRLTVT.